Each of the 3 T cell receptor beta chains below was sequenced from the same sample in a study of OX40 agonist ivuxolimab in advanced cancers. Assay used: immunoSEQ multiplex PCR; TCRdb lists only in-frame clones, some missing. The sample gives 55,000 to 90,000 clones, roughly 85% of which show up once; 2.5% to 3% is in the top ten. The specimen comprised CD4+ or CD8+ T cells sorted from blood, sampled in a trial of the OX40 agonist ivuxolimab. Receptors were obtained from an adult with an advanced solid tumor such as melanoma, head and neck, liver or kidney cancer.

The gene calls are TRBV19 and TRBJ1-5; 10 bases are shared with TRBD1. In germline, CDR1 is LNHDA, CDR2 SQIVND (reference sequence). V was clipped by 6 bases and J by 2 bases; unmatched bases: 4. CDR3 size: 15 residues. CDR3 sequence (DNA): TGTGCCAGTAGATTGGGACAGGGGCGCAATCAGCCCCAGCATTTT. Translation gives CASRLGQGRNQPQHF.

This clone has a handful of counts. This chain connects TRBV27 to TRBJ2-6; 7 nucleotides line up with TRBD1. The CDR3 sequence is 14 residues long. The germline V gene has CDR1 MNHEY and CDR2 SMNVEV (reference sequence). V trimming: 6 bases; J trimming: 4 bases; junction bases outside the gene matches: 3. CDR3 sequence (DNA): TGTGCCAGCAGACAGGGGAGCGGGGCCAACGTCCTGACTTTC. This sequence encodes CASRQGSGANVLTF.

This clone was detected a few times. This sequence joins TRBV7-9 and TRBJ2-4; TRBD2 might be the D (5 bases). V shed 1 base and J shed 8 bases, with 12 bases lying between them. CDR1 is SEHNR, CDR2 FQNEAQ, per germline (reference sequence). The CDR3 has 14 residues. The chain's CDR3 is CASSLGTSADIQYF. CDR3 DNA: TGTGCCAGCAGCTTAGGGACCTCAGCGGACATTCAGTACTTC. The full variable domain, rest sourced from reference TRBV7-9 and TRBJ2-4, is DTGVSQNPRHKITKRGQNVTFRCDPISEHNRLYWYRQTLGQGPEFLTYFQNEAQLEKSRLLSDRFSAERPKGSFSTLEIQRTEQGDSAMYLCASSLGTSADIQYFGAGTRLSVL.